Presented here are 2 T cell receptor beta chains from one specimen sequenced in a study of blood T cell repertoires in COVID-19. Data came from immunoSEQ multiplex PCR; TCRdb stores just in-frame clones and leaves some out. Here the sample spans about 300,000 clones, more than 75% being singletons. The sequencing sample was made of peripheral blood. The receptor set was obtained from a woman in her forties or fifties with acute or convalescent COVID-19.

The genes are TRBV6-2 or TRBV6-3 and TRBJ2-7; 8 bases are shared with TRBD2. Unmatched junction bases numbered 6, after V lost 4 bases and J lost 7 bases. Germline CDR1 is MNHEY and CDR2 is SVGEGT. This CDR3 contains 13 residues. In DNA form, the CDR3 reads TGTGCCAGCAGTTCGGCACTAGCGGTGGAGCAGTACTTC. As protein: CASSSALAVEQYF.

This sequence joins TRBV27 and TRBJ1-2, with a possible D match to TRBD1 (5 bases). The germline V and J ends were trimmed by 6 bases and 4 bases, with 24 bases remaining between them. Germline lookup yields CDR1 MNHEY and CDR2 SMNVEV (reference sequence). CDR3 size: 17 residues. CDR3 in DNA: TGTGCCAGCAGACCGGGAGGCGCAGGGTCGTGGGGCTATGGCTACACCTTC. Its protein product is CASRPGGAGSWGYGYTF.